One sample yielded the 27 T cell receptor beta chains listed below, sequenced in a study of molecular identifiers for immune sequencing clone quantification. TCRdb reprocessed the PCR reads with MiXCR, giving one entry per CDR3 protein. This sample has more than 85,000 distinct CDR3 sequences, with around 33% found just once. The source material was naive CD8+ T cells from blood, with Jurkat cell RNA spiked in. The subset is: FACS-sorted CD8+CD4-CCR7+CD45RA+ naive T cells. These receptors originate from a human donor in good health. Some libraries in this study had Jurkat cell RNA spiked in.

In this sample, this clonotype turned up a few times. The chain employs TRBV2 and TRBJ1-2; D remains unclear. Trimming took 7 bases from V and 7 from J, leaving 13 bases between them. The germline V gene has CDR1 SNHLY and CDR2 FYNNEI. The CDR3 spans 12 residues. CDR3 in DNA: TGTGCCAGCATCACGGAGTTCGGTGGCTACACCTTC. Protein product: CASITEFGGYTF. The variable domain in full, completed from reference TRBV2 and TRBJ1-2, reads EPEVTQTPSHQVTQMGQEVILRCVPISNHLYFYWYRQILGQKVEFLVSFYNNEISEKSEIFDDQFSVERPDGSNFTLKIRSTKLEDSAMYFCASITEFGGYTFGSGTRLTVV.

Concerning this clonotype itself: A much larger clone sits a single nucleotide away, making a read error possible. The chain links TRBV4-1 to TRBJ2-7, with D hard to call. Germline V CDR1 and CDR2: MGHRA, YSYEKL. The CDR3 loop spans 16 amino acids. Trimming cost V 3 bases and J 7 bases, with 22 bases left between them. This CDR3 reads CASSHEFRASRPEQYF. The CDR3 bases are TGCGCCAGCAGCCATGAATTCCGGGCCTCCCGACCGGAGCAGTACTTC.

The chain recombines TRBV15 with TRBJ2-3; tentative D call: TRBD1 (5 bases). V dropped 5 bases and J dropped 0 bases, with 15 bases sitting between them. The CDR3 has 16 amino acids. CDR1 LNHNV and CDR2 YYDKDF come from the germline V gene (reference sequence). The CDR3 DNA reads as TGTGCCACCAGCGAACGACAGTCCGGGAGCACAGATACGCAGTATTTT. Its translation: CATSERQSGSTDTQYF.

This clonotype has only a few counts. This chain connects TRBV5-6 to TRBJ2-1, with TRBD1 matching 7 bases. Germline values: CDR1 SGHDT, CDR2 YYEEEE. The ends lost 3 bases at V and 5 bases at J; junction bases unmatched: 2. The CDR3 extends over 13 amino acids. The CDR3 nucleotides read TGTGCCAGCAGCTGGACAGGTGACAATGAGCAGTTCTTC. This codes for CASSWTGDNEQFF.

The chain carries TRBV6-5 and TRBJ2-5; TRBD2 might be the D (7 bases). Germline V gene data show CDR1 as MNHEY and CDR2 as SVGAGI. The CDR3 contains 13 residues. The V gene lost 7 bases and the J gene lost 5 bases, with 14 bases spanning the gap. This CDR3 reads CASIVRGGETQYF. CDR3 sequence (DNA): TGTGCCAGCATCGTCAGGGGAGGGGAGACCCAGTACTTC.

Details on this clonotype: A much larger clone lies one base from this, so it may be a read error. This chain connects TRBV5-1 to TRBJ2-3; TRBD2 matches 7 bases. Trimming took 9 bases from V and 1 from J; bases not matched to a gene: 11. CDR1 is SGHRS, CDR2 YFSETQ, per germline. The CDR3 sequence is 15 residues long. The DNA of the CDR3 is TGCGCCAACACAGCGGGGCAAACCCGCACAGATACGCAGTATTTT. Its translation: CANTAGQTRTDTQYF. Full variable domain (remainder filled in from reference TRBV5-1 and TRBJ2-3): KAGVTQTPRYLIKTRGQQVTLSCSPISGHRSVSWYQQTPGQGLQFLFEYFSETQRNKGNFPGRFSGRQFSNSRSEMNVSTLELGDSALYLCANTAGQTRTDTQYFGPGTRLTVL.

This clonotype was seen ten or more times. The CDR3: CASSPWLARIYEQYF. For the CDR3, the DNA is TGTGCCAGCAGCCCCTGGTTAGCGCGTATCTACGAGCAGTACTTC. The chain carries TRBV14 and TRBJ2-7; D is perhaps TRBD2 (5 bases). Trimming shortened V by 4 bases and J by 3 bases, and 16 bases separated the two germline ends. The length of the CDR3 is 15 residues. CDR1 and CDR2 (germline): SGHDN, FVKESK.

The chain's CDR3 is CSAQASRTYEQYF. CDR3 nucleotides: TGCAGTGCCCAGGCCAGTCGGACCTACGAGCAGTACTTC. V usage is TRBV20-1 and J usage is TRBJ2-7; no clear D. V dropped 6 bases and J dropped 2 bases, with 14 bases sitting between them. The CDR3 spans 13 residues. Germline V gene lookup returns CDR1 DFQATT and CDR2 SNEGSKA (reference sequence).

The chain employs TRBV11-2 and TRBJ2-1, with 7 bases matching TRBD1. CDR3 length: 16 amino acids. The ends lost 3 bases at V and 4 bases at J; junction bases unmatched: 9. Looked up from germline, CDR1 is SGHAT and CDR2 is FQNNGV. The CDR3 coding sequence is TGTGCCAGCAGCTTCCCGGGACAGACGACGTACAATGAGCAGTTCTTC. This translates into CASSFPGQTTYNEQFF.

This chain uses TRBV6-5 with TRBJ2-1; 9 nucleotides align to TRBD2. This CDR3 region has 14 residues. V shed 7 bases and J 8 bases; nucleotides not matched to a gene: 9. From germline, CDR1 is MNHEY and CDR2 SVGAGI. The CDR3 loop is CASKSGTSFYEQFF. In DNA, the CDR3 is TGTGCCAGCAAATCCGGGACTAGCTTCTATGAGCAGTTCTTC.

CDR3 residues: CASSYPRTSGSYNEQFF. CDR3 nucleotides: TGTGCCAGCAGTTACCCTAGGACTAGCGGTTCCTACAATGAGCAGTTCTTC. The V and J genes are TRBV6-5 and TRBJ2-1; 10 positions match TRBD2. From germline, CDR1 is MNHEY and CDR2 SVGAGI. CDR3 length: 17 amino acids. V trimming: 2 bases; J trimming: 1 base; junction bases outside the gene matches: 5.

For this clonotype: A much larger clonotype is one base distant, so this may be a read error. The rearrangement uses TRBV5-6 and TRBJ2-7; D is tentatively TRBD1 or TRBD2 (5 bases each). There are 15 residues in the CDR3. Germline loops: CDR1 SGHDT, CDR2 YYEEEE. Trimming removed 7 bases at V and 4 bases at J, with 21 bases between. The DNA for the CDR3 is TGTGCCAGCCGAATGGGACCGATGTTCTTGTACGAGCAGTACTTC. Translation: CASRMGPMFLYEQYF.

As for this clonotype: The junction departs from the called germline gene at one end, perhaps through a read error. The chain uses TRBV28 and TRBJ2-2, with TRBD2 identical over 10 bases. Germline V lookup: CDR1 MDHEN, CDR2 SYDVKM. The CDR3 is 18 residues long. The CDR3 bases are TGTGCCAGCAATCCCCCGTGGAGCGGGAGGGCCCTCACCGGGGAGCTGTATTTT. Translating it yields CASNPPWSGRALTGELYF.

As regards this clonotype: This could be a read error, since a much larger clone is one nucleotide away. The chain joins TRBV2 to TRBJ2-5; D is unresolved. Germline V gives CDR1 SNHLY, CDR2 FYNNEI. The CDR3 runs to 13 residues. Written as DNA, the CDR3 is TGTGCCAGCAGCGGCCCGGTCCAAGAGACCCAGTGCTTC. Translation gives CASSGPVQETQCF.

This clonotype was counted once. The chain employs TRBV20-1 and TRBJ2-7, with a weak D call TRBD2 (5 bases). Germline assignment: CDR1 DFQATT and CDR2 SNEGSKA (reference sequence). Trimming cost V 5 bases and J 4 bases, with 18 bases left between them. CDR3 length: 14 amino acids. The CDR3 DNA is TGCAGTGCTGGGTACCTAGCCGCGAATTACGAGCAGTACTTC. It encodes CSAGYLAANYEQYF.

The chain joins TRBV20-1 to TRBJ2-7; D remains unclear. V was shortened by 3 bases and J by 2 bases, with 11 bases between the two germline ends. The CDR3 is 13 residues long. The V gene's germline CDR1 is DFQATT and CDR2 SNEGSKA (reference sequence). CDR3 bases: TGCAGTGCTAGCCGCGACCAGACCTACGAGCAGTACTTC. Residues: CSASRDQTYEQYF.

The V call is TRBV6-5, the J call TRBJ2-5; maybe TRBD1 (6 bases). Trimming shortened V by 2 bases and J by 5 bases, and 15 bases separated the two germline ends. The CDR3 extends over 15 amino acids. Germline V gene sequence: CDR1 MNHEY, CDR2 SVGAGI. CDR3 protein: CASSYGRGNRETQYF. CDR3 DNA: TGTGCCAGCAGTTACGGAAGGGGGAATCGGGAGACCCAGTACTTC.

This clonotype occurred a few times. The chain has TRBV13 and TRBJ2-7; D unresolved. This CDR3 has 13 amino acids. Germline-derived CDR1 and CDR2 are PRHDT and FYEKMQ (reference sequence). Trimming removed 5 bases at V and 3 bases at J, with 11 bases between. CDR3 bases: TGTGCCAGCAGCCCTCAGAACGACTACGAGCAGTACTTC. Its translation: CASSPQNDYEQYF.

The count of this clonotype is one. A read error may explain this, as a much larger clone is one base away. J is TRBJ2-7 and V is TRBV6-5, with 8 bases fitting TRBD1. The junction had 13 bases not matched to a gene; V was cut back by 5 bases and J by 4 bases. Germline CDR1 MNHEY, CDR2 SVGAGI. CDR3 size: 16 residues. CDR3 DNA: TGTGCCAGCAGTGCACACCAGGGACAGGTGAATTACGAGCAGTACTTC. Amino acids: CASSAHQGQVNYEQYF.

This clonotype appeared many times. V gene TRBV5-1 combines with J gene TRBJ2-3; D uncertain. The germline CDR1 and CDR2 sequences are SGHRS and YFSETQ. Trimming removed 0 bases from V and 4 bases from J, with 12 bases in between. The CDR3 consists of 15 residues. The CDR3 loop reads CASSLVGSRPDTQYF. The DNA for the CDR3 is TGCGCCAGCAGCTTGGTGGGGTCCCGGCCAGATACGCAGTATTTT. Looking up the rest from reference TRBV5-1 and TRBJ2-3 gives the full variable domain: KAGVTQTPRYLIKTRGQQVTLSCSPISGHRSVSWYQQTPGQGLQFLFEYFSETQRNKGNFPGRFSGRQFSNSRSEMNVSTLELGDSALYLCASSLVGSRPDTQYFGPGTRLTVL.

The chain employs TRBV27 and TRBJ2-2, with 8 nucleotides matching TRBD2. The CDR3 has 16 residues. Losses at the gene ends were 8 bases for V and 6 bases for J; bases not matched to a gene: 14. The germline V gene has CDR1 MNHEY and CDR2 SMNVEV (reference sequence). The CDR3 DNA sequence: TGTGCCAGCTCCACTAGCGGATACACTGACGCCGGGGAGCTGTTTTTT. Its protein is CASSTSGYTDAGELFF.

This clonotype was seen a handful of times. For the CDR3, the DNA is TGTGCCAGCAGCTCGACTAGCATCTTGTTCTTC. Amino acid sequence: CASSSTSILFF. This chain joins TRBV13 and TRBJ2-1; 7 bases are a match to TRBD2. The CDR3 extends over 11 amino acids. Germline CDR1 and CDR2: PRHDT and FYEKMQ (reference sequence). The V and J ends lost 4 bases and 15 bases, in that order; junction bases with no gene match: 6.

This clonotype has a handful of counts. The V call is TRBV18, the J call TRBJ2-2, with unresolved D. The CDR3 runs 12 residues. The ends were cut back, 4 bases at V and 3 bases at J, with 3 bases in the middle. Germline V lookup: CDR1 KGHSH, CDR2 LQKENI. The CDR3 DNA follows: TGTGCCAGCTCACAAGACACCGGGGAGCTGTTTTTT. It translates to CASSQDTGELFF.

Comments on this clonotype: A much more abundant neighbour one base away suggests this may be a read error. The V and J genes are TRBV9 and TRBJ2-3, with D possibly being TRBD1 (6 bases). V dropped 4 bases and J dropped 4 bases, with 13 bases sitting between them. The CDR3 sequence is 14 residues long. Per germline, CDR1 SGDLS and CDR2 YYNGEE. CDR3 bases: TGTGCCAGCAGCATACAGGGTAGCTCAGATACGCAGTATTTT. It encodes CASSIQGSSDTQYF.

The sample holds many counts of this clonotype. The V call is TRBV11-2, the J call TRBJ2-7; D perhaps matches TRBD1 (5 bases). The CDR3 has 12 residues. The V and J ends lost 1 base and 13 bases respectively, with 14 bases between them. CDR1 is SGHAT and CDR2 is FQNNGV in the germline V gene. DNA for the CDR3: TGTGCCAGCAGCTTAGGGGTGGGGCCCGCTTACTTC. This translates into CASSLGVGPAYF.

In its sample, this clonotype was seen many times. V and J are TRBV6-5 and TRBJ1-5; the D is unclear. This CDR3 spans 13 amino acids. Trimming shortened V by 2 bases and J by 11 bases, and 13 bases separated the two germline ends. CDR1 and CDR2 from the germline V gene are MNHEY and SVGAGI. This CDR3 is CASSYGVQASQHF. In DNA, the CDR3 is TGTGCCAGCAGTTACGGGGTTCAGGCGTCCCAGCATTTT.

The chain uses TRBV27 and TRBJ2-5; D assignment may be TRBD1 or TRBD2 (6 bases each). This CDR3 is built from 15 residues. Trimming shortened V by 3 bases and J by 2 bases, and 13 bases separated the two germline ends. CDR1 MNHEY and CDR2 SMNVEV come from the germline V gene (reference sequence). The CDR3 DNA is TGTGCCAGCAGTTTCCGGGGGCCGGTTCAAGAGACCCAGTACTTC. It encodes CASSFRGPVQETQYF.